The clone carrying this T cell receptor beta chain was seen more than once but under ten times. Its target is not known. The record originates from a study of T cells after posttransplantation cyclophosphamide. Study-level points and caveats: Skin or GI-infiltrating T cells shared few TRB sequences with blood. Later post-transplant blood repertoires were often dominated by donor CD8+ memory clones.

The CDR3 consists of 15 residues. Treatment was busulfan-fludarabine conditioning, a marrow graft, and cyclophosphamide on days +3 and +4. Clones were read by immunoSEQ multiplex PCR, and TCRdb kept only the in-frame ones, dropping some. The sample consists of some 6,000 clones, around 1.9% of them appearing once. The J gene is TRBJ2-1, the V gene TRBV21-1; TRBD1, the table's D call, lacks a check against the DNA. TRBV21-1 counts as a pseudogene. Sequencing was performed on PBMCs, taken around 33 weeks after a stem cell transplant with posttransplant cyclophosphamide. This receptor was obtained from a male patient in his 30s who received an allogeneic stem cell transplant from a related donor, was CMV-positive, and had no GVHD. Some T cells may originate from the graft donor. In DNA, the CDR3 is TGTGCCAGCAAACCGGACAGACGTTTATACAATGAGCAGTTCTTC. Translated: CASKPDRRLYNEQFF.